This passage covers 3 T cell receptor beta chains from one sample sequenced in a study of tumor-infiltrating lymphocytes in primary liver carcinoma. Alongside blood RNA obtained from unsorted whole blood, germline DNA was also extracted. Reverse transcription of about 500 ng total RNA with a constant-region primer produced TCR beta cDNA. Amplification in three nested multiplex PCR rounds with slightly modified ARM-PCR gave rise to TCR beta libraries. For roughly 10 cycles apiece, the opening two PCR rounds ran with TRBV1-TRBV30 forward primers and a C-beta reverse primer. TCRdb analysed the multiplex PCR reads with MiXCR anew, one entry per CDR3 protein. The table lists fewer than 250,000 distinct CDR3 sequences, about 61% of them singletons. Sequencing input: peripheral blood. The receptor set was obtained from a woman between 55 and 75 years old with primary liver carcinoma and hepatitis B virus infection.

Details on this clonotype: The final CDR3 position lacks the conserved phenylalanine or tryptophan, pointing to a likely read error. The chain is built from TRBV11-1 and TRBJ1-1; no firm D call. The CDR3 is 13 residues long. Germline assignment: CDR1 SGHAT and CDR2 FQDESV (reference sequence). The chain's CDR3 is CASSLGKRSEAFY. The CDR3 region has the DNA TGCGCCAGCAGCTTAGGAAAGAGGAGTGAAGCTTTCTAT.

The rearrangement links TRBV11-2 to TRBJ1-4, with a possible D match to TRBD1 (6 bases). Germline V gene lookup returns CDR1 SGHAT and CDR2 FQNNGV. The CDR3 has 16 amino acids. The V end lost 1 base, the J end lost 6 bases, and 15 bases lay between the germline ends. The CDR3 region is CASSLGLRGRYEKLFF. DNA for the CDR3: TGTGCCAGCAGCTTAGGCCTCAGGGGCCGGTATGAAAAACTGTTTTTT.

The V and J genes are TRBV29-1 and TRBJ1-2, with TRBD1 as a possible D gene (6 bases). Trimming shortened V by 1 base and J by 8 bases, and 11 bases separated the two germline ends. CDR1 is SQVTM, CDR2 ANQGSEA, per germline. This CDR3 has 12 residues. The CDR3 is CSVEADRTGYTF. The DNA for the CDR3 is TGCAGCGTTGAAGCCGACAGGACAGGCTACACCTTC.